Following are 16 T cell receptor beta chains from one sample sequenced in a study of blood T cell repertoires in COVID-19. Produced via immunoSEQ multiplex PCR; TCRdb's table is partial and in-frame only. The table records more than 110,000 clones, more than 65% of them present only once. Sequenced: peripheral blood. These receptors were taken from a human donor in a cohort sampled during active COVID-19.

The chain's CDR3 is CASLGSGGVSETQYF. The CDR3 bases are TGTGCCAGCCTGGGCAGCGGGGGGGTTTCGGAGACCCAGTACTTC. The chain carries TRBV6-5 and TRBJ2-5; TRBD2 aligns across 10 bases. Germline V lookup: CDR1 MNHEY, CDR2 SVGAGI. The CDR3 has 15 residues. The V gene end was trimmed by 8 bases and the J gene end by 5 bases; junction bases not matched to a gene: 11.

The chain's CDR3 is CASSSAAGDEKLFF. DNA of the CDR3: TGTGCCAGCAGCTCTGCTGCAGGGGACGAAAAACTGTTTTTT. V gene TRBV7-8 combines with J gene TRBJ1-4; possible D gene TRBD1, 6 bases. V lost 4 bases, J lost 8 bases, and 14 bases lay in between. In germline, CDR1 is SGHVS, CDR2 FQNEAQ. CDR3 length equals 14 residues. The whole variable domain, filled in from reference TRBV7-8 and TRBJ1-4, reads GAGVSQSPRYKVAKRGQDVALRCDPISGHVSLFWYQQALGQGPEFLTYFQNEAQLDKSGLPSDRFFAERPEGSVSTLKIQRTQQEDSAVYLCASSSAAGDEKLFFGSGTQLSVL.

V gene TRBV18 combines with J gene TRBJ2-7, with 12 positions matching TRBD2. Losses at the gene ends were 2 bases for V and 7 bases for J; bases not matched to a gene: 9. The V gene's germline CDR1 is KGHSH and CDR2 LQKENI. The CDR3 is made up of 16 amino acids. The CDR3 DNA sequence: TGTGCCAGCTCACCAGGGGGGACTAGCGGGCCAGGTGAGCAGTACTTC. Its protein is CASSPGGTSGPGEQYF.

The CDR3 loop reads CASSSPGNEKLFF. CDR3 in DNA: TGTGCCAGCAGCTCGCCGGGAAATGAAAAACTGTTTTTT. This chain uses TRBV5-5 with TRBJ1-4; D call uncertain. Trimming took off 3 bases at V and 5 bases at J, with 8 bases between the two ends. Germline lookup yields CDR1 SGHKS and CDR2 YYEKEE (reference sequence). This CDR3 has 13 residues.

The chain links TRBV11-3 to TRBJ2-1; D call uncertain. The germline V gene has CDR1 SGHNT and CDR2 YENEEA. The germline V and J ends were trimmed by 0 bases and 6 bases, with 12 bases remaining between them. CDR3 size: 15 residues. The CDR3 region is CASSLDSQAFNEQFF. CDR3 sequence (DNA): TGTGCCAGCAGCTTAGACAGTCAGGCCTTCAATGAGCAGTTCTTC. The whole variable domain, remainder taken from reference TRBV11-3 and TRBJ2-1, is EAGVVQSPRYKIIEKKQPVAFWCNPISGHNTLYWYLQNLGQGPELLIRYENEEAVDDSQLPKDRFSAERLKGVDSTLKIQPAELGDSAVYLCASSLDSQAFNEQFFGPGTRLTVL.

The V and J genes are TRBV7-9 and TRBJ2-5; D is possibly TRBD2 (6 bases). The CDR3 contains 16 residues. The germline CDR1 and CDR2 sequences are SEHNR and FQNEAQ (reference sequence). The V end was cut by 4 bases, the J end by 7 bases, with 22 bases between. This CDR3 reads CASSYTGLHEGGTQYF. CDR3 DNA: TGTGCCAGCAGCTACACGGGACTCCACGAAGGAGGGACCCAGTACTTC.

This clone was seen only once. The rearrangement links TRBV7-6 to TRBJ1-5; 10 nucleotides match TRBD1. The CDR3 runs to 17 residues. The junction had 11 bases not matched to a gene; V was cut back by 4 bases and J by 5 bases. The germline V gene has CDR1 SGHVS and CDR2 FNYEAQ. The CDR3 loop is CASSSLGGQGNHQPQHF. CDR3 nucleotides: TGTGCCAGCAGCTCACTGGGGGGACAGGGGAACCATCAGCCCCAGCATTTT.

The chain carries TRBV5-4 and TRBJ2-3, with D maybe TRBD1 (6 bases). The CDR3 is made up of 13 amino acids. Trimming stripped 4 bases from V and 5 bases from J, with 11 bases between. The germline V gene encodes CDR1 SGHNT and CDR2 YYREEE (reference sequence). The CDR3 loop reads CASSPEGVDTQYF. In DNA, the CDR3 is TGTGCCAGCAGCCCTGAGGGGGTAGATACGCAGTATTTT. The whole variable domain, remainder taken from reference TRBV5-4 and TRBJ2-3, is ETGVTQSPTHLIKTRGQQVTLRCSSQSGHNTVSWYQQALGQGPQFIFQYYREEENGRGNFPPRFSGLQFPNYSSELNVNALELDDSALYLCASSPEGVDTQYFGPGTRLTVL.

The CDR3 DNA reads TGTGCCAGCTCGGAGCGGAATCCTAGCAATCAGCCCCAGCATTTT. As protein: CASSERNPSNQPQHF. The chain has TRBV6-5 and TRBJ1-5; D not resolved. This CDR3 is 15 amino acids long. V was trimmed by 8 bases and J by 0 bases, leaving 14 bases between them. Germline CDR1 MNHEY, CDR2 SVGAGI.

The rearrangement links TRBV4-1 to TRBJ2-2; 10 bases fit TRBD2. Germline assignment: CDR1 MGHRA and CDR2 YSYEKL. Trimming at V came to 1 base and at J to 7 bases, leaving 12 bases not matched to a gene. CDR3 size: 18 residues. Here the CDR3 reads CASSQVVVSGGAVGELFF. The CDR3 DNA reads as TGCGCCAGCAGCCAAGTTGTCGTAAGCGGGGGGGCCGTCGGGGAGCTGTTTTTT.

The J gene is TRBJ2-7, the V gene TRBV7-2; 14 nucleotides match TRBD2. The CDR3 totals 19 residues. The germline V gene encodes CDR1 SGHTA and CDR2 FQGNSA. V gave up 1 base and J gave up 3 bases; unmatched junction bases: 11. This chain's CDR3 is CASSLEGTSGGTLFYEQYF. The CDR3 DNA reads TGTGCCAGCAGCTTAGAGGGGACTAGCGGGGGAACCCTATTCTACGAGCAGTACTTC.

The chain uses TRBV6-5 and TRBJ1-2; possible D gene TRBD1, 6 bases. CDR1 and CDR2 (germline): MNHEY, SVGAGI. The germline V and J ends were trimmed by 2 bases and 5 bases, with 9 bases remaining between them. The length of the CDR3 is 13 residues. For the CDR3, the DNA is TGTGCCAGCAGTTACCAGGGGAGTTATGGCTACACCTTC. Its translation is CASSYQGSYGYTF.

The CDR3 reads CASSPQWGPASDEQFF. The CDR3 nucleotides are TGCGCCAGCAGCCCCCAGTGGGGGCCAGCTTCGGATGAGCAGTTCTTC. The rearrangement joins TRBV5-1 to TRBJ2-1; possible D gene TRBD1, 6 bases. The CDR3 length is 16 residues. Trimming shortened V by 4 bases and J by 8 bases, and 22 bases separated the two germline ends. Germline V gives CDR1 SGHRS, CDR2 YFSETQ.

The J gene is TRBJ2-6, the V gene TRBV5-1; D unclear. V lost 0 bases, J lost 2 bases, and 6 bases lay in between. The CDR3 runs 15 residues. Per the germline V gene, CDR1 is SGHRS and CDR2 is YFSETQ. The CDR3 DNA sequence: TGCGCCAGCAGCTTGGAACAGCCTGGGGCCAACGTCCTGACTTTC. It translates to CASSLEQPGANVLTF.

This clone was found once. This rearrangement joins TRBV5-4 to TRBJ1-4, with D possibly matching TRBD1 (6 bases). Trimming took off 2 bases at V and 4 bases at J, with 12 bases between the two ends. Germline CDR1 is SGHNT and CDR2 is YYREEE (reference sequence). The length of the CDR3 is 15 residues. The DNA of the CDR3 is TGTGCCAGCAGCTTTGGGGGGGCCGGTAATGAAAAACTGTTTTTT. It specifies CASSFGGAGNEKLFF.

This clone appeared a few times. The chain carries TRBV2 and TRBJ2-1; 8 bases are a match to TRBD2. Germline assignment: CDR1 SNHLY and CDR2 FYNNEI. CDR3 length: 14 residues. Trimming cost V 7 bases and J 7 bases; bases outside gene matches: 9. CDR3 bases: TGTGCCAGCAATTCGATTAGCGGGGCAAATGAGCAGTTCTTC. Protein sequence: CASNSISGANEQFF.